A few counts support the clone carrying this T cell receptor (beta chain). After 5'RACE with constant-segment primers, TCR alpha and TCR beta cDNA libraries carrying sample barcodes and UMIs were obtained. One entry per CDR3 protein results from TCRdb running MiXCR on the 5' RACE reads. The sample has roughly 400,000 distinct CDR3 sequences; around 17% are singletons. The data are from a study of T-cell memory formation after mild COVID-19. About the study: TCR clustering was largely donor specific.

Trimming removed 6 bases from V and 4 bases from J; junction bases left unmatched: 3. This CDR3 is built from 13 residues. Germline values: CDR1 SQVTM, CDR2 ANQGSEA. Material for sequencing was PBMCs or a T cell subset sorted from them (not recorded which). This clonotype originated in a man aged 18 to 30 who had mild COVID-19 (a few samples of this study predate the infection). Cell type and time point are not known. V gene TRBV29-1 combines with J gene TRBJ1-5, with TRBD1 identical over 10 bases. This chain's CDR3 is CSVRQGANQPQHF. The CDR3 nucleotides are TGCAGCGTAAGACAGGGGGCGAATCAGCCCCAGCATTTT.